The text below deals with one TCR beta chain. The target antigen is unknown. Pre-culture CD4+ samples were sequenced deeply, targeting some 220,000 T cell genomes. Only in-frame clones appear in the TCRdb table, and some are missing; sequencing was by immunoSEQ multiplex PCR. The repertoire holds about 73,000 clones, with roughly 78% as singletons. This entry comes from a study of T cell repertoires and HLA-DP antigens. Findings and limits, study-wide: Naive and memory CD4+ cells were analysed together, not apart.

Average purity of the negatively selected CD4+ T cells was approximately 98%. Germline CDR1 SGHAT, CDR2 FQNNGV. The length of the CDR3 is 15 residues. V trimming: 4 bases; J trimming: 5 bases; junction bases outside the gene matches: 6. Sequencing input: CD4+ T cells from PBMCs. The V gene is TRBV11-2, the J gene TRBJ1-4; 8 nucleotides match TRBD1. This receptor was taken from a man aged 55 to 70 in good health and CMV-seronegative. The CDR3 DNA follows: TGTGCCAGCAGCTCGAACGGACAGGGCAATGAAAAACTGTTTTTT. This encodes CASSSNGQGNEKLFF.